These T cell receptor beta chains were read from a single sample in a study of T-cell memory formation after mild COVID-19. One entry per CDR3 protein, called by TCRdb with MiXCR from the 5' RACE reads. The repertoire holds about 560,000 distinct CDR3 sequences, with 20% to 25% as singletons. The sequenced sample consisted of PBMCs or a T cell subset sorted from them (not recorded which). All receptors come from an adult woman who had mild COVID-19 (a few samples of this study predate the infection). Cell type and time point are not known. Each CDR3 is given with its conserved first and last residue. The order of the fields is V gene, J gene, CDR3 protein.

V: TRBV7-9
J: TRBJ2-5
CDR3: CASSFSGTQETQYF

V: TRBV6-5
J: TRBJ1-5
CDR3: CASTRDRDGGPQHF

V: TRBV5-5
J: TRBJ2-1
CDR3: CASSFLVIAERKGEQFF

V: TRBV4-2
J: TRBJ2-7
CDR3: CASSRDGDTNYEQYF

V: TRBV5-1
J: TRBJ2-1
CDR3: CASTPGLGEDEQFF

V: TRBV7-9
J: TRBJ1-1
CDR3: CASSLEGLNTEAFF

V: TRBV20-1
J: TRBJ2-3
CDR3: CSASPLAESGDTQYF

V: TRBV29-1
J: TRBJ2-5
CDR3: CSVFRTGETQYF

V: TRBV7-2
J: TRBJ2-7
CDR3: CASSQMTGVSYEQYF

V: TRBV20-1
J: TRBJ2-1
CDR3: CSAKLAGVSNEQFF

V: TRBV4-2
J: TRBJ2-7
CDR3: CASSQGANAYEQYF

V: TRBV12-3/TRBV12-4
J: TRBJ2-1
CDR3: CASRGPSGSSSYNEQFF

V: TRBV7-2
J: TRBJ2-7
CDR3: CASSSAYEQYF

V: TRBV28
J: TRBJ2-7
CDR3: CASSLWSGREQYF

V: TRBV7-9
J: TRBJ2-3
CDR3: CAIPPEAGSPTDTQYF

V: TRBV29-1
J: TRBJ2-3
CDR3: CSVEDASPDTQYF